What follows are 19 T cell receptor beta chains derived from one specimen sequenced in a study of T cell responses to AZD1222 COVID-19 vaccine (dated by TCRdb to about 2021). The time point label of this sample denotes: baseline before first vaccination. To prepare the library, the immunoSEQ multiplex PCR assay was applied. Here the immuneACCESS table is served through TCRdb, limited to in-frame sequences with V and J called. Missing clones are a known gap in these copies; in checked studies unresolved V genes cover under half, and the rest lacks a known reason. The sample records about 160,000 clones, 94% of which are singletons. The top ten clones comprise around 1.3% of the sample. The sample in question was peripheral blood, obtained on day 0 of AZD1222 vaccination. These receptors originate from an adult in good health.

This sequence joins TRBV11-2 and TRBJ2-6; D unresolved. CDR3 size: 13 residues. V lost 6 bases, J lost 4 bases, and 7 bases lay in between. Germline-derived CDR1 and CDR2 are SGHAT and FQNNGV. The CDR3 reads CASSIAGANVLTF. DNA for the CDR3: TGTGCCAGCAGTATCGCCGGGGCCAACGTCCTGACTTTC.

The rearrangement joins TRBV7-2 to TRBJ1-1; no definite D call. Germline V CDR1 and CDR2: SGHTA, FQGNSA. The CDR3 sequence is 15 residues long. V dropped 1 base and J dropped 0 bases, with 9 bases sitting between them. The CDR3 loop is CASSLVGLLNTEAFF. As DNA, the CDR3 is TGTGCCAGCAGCTTAGTTGGTCTTCTGAACACTGAAGCTTTCTTT.

The V gene is TRBV5-4, the J gene TRBJ1-1; D gene ambiguous. This CDR3 spans 17 amino acids. Germline-derived CDR1 and CDR2 are SGHNT and YYREEE (reference sequence). V was cut by 4 bases and J by 0 bases, with 19 bases left in between. CDR3 loop: CASSQDPTVFMNTEAFF. The CDR3 DNA is TGTGCCAGCAGCCAGGACCCGACGGTATTCATGAACACTGAAGCTTTCTTT.

V and J are TRBV28 and TRBJ1-2; maybe TRBD1 (6 bases). Germline CDR1 MDHEN, CDR2 SYDVKM. CDR3 length equals 15 residues. Trimming took off 7 bases at V and 6 bases at J, with 21 bases between the two ends. This CDR3 reads CASITPGQGRNGYTF. In DNA form, the CDR3 reads TGTGCCAGCATCACCCCCGGCCAGGGGCGTAATGGCTACACCTTC.

The chain employs TRBV7-6 and TRBJ2-1, with 15 bases aligning to TRBD2. V dropped 5 bases and J dropped 0; count of bases not matched to a gene: 11. CDR1 and CDR2 from the germline V gene are SGHVS and FNYEAQ. The CDR3 consists of 20 residues. The CDR3: CASSRPAGLAGGPSYNEQFF. As DNA, the CDR3 is TGTGCCAGCAGCCGCCCTGCGGGACTAGCGGGGGGTCCCTCCTACAATGAGCAGTTCTTC.

The CDR3: CASSLSAGASGSEETQYF. CDR3 DNA sequence: TGTGCCAGCAGCCTCTCCGCCGGCGCTAGCGGGAGTGAGGAGACCCAGTACTTC. V usage is TRBV7-9 and J usage is TRBJ2-5; 10 bases map to TRBD2. V lost 5 bases to trimming and J lost 5 bases; unmatched junction nucleotides: 17. Germline V gives CDR1 SEHNR, CDR2 FQNEAQ (reference sequence). The CDR3 covers 18 residues.

The gene calls are TRBV7-9 and TRBJ1-2, with D unresolved. There are 15 residues in the CDR3. The germline CDR1 and CDR2 sequences are SEHNR and FQNEAQ (reference sequence). Between the trimmed V and J ends, which lost 7 bases and 3 bases, there was a span of 18 bases. The CDR3 DNA sequence: TGTGCCAGCACGTCGTCGCCGTCCACGGACTATGGCTACACCTTC. Its protein is CASTSSPSTDYGYTF.

This clone was seen more than once but under ten times. The chain combines TRBV4-1 with TRBJ2-2; D unresolved. Trimming stripped 5 bases from V and 5 bases from J, with 3 bases between. From germline, CDR1 is MGHRA and CDR2 YSYEKL. The CDR3 loop spans 11 amino acids. CDR3 sequence (DNA): TGCGCCAGCAGCAGAACCGGGGAGCTGTTTTTT. This codes for CASSRTGELFF.

The chain carries TRBV9 and TRBJ2-5, with 8 bases lining up with TRBD1. The germline V gene has CDR1 SGDLS and CDR2 YYNGEE. V dropped 0 bases and J dropped 4; count of bases not matched to a gene: 5. The CDR3 consists of 15 residues. CDR3 DNA sequence: TGTGCCAGCAGCGTAGGGACAGGGTTAGGAGAGACCCAGTACTTC. Translated, it gives CASSVGTGLGETQYF.

V and J are TRBV6-5 and TRBJ1-2; D perhaps matches TRBD1 (5 bases). The CDR3 contains 15 residues. Germline loops: CDR1 MNHEY, CDR2 SVGAGI. V was shortened by 7 bases and J by 8 bases, with 23 bases between the two germline ends. The CDR3 coding sequence is TGTGCCAGCACCCCCTCGGGGGAGAGGTTCCGCGGCTACACCTTC. This translates into CASTPSGERFRGYTF.

This chain joins TRBV7-8 and TRBJ1-4, with TRBD1 matching over 7 bases. This CDR3 region has 17 residues. CDR1 and CDR2 from the germline V gene are SGHVS and FQNEAQ. Losses at the gene ends were 5 bases for V and 7 bases for J; bases not matched to a gene: 16. The CDR3 loop is CASSNPTGGGWGEKLFF. CDR3 in DNA: TGTGCCAGCAGCAACCCCACGGGAGGGGGCTGGGGTGAAAAACTGTTTTTT.

DNA for the CDR3: TGTGCCAGCAGTCCTACTACAGGGGGCCTCGCAAAACTGTTTTTT. Translating gives CASSPTTGGLAKLFF. The chain links TRBV28 to TRBJ1-4, with 9 positions matching TRBD1. V gave up 5 bases and J gave up 10 bases; unmatched junction bases: 11. The germline V gene has CDR1 MDHEN and CDR2 SYDVKM. CDR3 size: 15 residues.

The gene calls are TRBV2 and TRBJ2-1; D may be TRBD2 (7 bases). Between the trimmed V and J ends, which lost 4 bases and 8 bases, there was a span of 21 bases. This CDR3 contains 16 residues. The V gene's germline CDR1 is SNHLY and CDR2 FYNNEI. The CDR3 loop reads CASSVGGGLAVHEQFF. CDR3 bases: TGTGCCAGCAGTGTGGGGGGGGGCTTGGCGGTTCATGAGCAGTTCTTC. Full variable domain (remainder filled in from reference TRBV2 and TRBJ2-1): EPEVTQTPSHQVTQMGQEVILRCVPISNHLYFYWYRQILGQKVEFLVSFYNNEISEKSEIFDDQFSVERPDGSNFTLKIRSTKLEDSAMYFCASSVGGGLAVHEQFFGPGTRLTVL.

The chain has TRBV18 and TRBJ2-3, with TRBD2 identical over 9 bases. Unmatched junction bases numbered 7, after V lost 3 bases and J lost 6 bases. CDR3 length equals 15 residues. Per the germline V gene, CDR1 is KGHSH and CDR2 is LQKENI. The chain's CDR3 is CASSPPGTSSDTQYF. CDR3 nucleotides: TGTGCCAGCTCACCCCCCGGGACTAGCTCGGATACGCAGTATTTT.

J is TRBJ1-5 and V is TRBV5-1; TRBD1 agrees at 8 bases. Trimming cost V 2 bases and J 5 bases; bases outside gene matches: 6. CDR1 is SGHRS and CDR2 is YFSETQ in the germline V gene. CDR3 length: 15 amino acids. The CDR3: CASSFTGGDDQPQHF. The CDR3 DNA reads TGCGCCAGCAGCTTTACAGGGGGGGACGATCAGCCCCAGCATTTT. Based on the CDR3 plus reference TRBV5-1 and TRBJ1-5, the full variable domain is KAGVTQTPRYLIKTRGQQVTLSCSPISGHRSVSWYQQTPGQGLQFLFEYFSETQRNKGNFPGRFSGRQFSNSRSEMNVSTLELGDSALYLCASSFTGGDDQPQHFGDGTRLSIL.

The chain has TRBV11-1 and TRBJ2-3; 7 bases line up with TRBD1. V was pared by 2 bases and J by 6 bases, with 8 bases of the junction left unmatched. Germline loops: CDR1 SGHAT, CDR2 FQDESV (reference sequence). CDR3 length: 15 amino acids. DNA of the CDR3: TGTGCCAGCAGCTTATGGGAGACAGGGATGGATACGCAGTATTTT. Its translation: CASSLWETGMDTQYF.

This chain uses TRBV6-5 with TRBJ1-1; the match to TRBD1 covers 8 bases. The CDR3 has 16 amino acids. CDR1 is MNHEY and CDR2 is SVGAGI in the germline V gene. J gave up 6 bases and V 2 bases, and 11 bases lay outside the gene matches. The CDR3 loop is CASSYGQGDLLSEAFF. For the CDR3, the DNA is TGTGCCAGCAGTTACGGACAGGGAGACCTCCTTTCTGAAGCTTTCTTT.

The chain is built from TRBV28 and TRBJ2-5, with D perhaps matching TRBD2 (6 bases). Germline V CDR1 and CDR2: MDHEN, SYDVKM. CDR3 length equals 13 residues. Trimming took off 2 bases at V and 4 bases at J, with 8 bases between the two ends. The CDR3 coding sequence is TGTGCCAGCAGTTTAGGAGGGGCAGAGACCCAGTACTTC. It codes for CASSLGGAETQYF.

The rearrangement joins TRBV11-3 to TRBJ1-1, with no clear D. Trimming pared 3 bases from V and 11 bases from J, leaving 16 bases between. Germline CDR1 reads SGHNT; CDR2 reads YENEEA. This CDR3 has 13 amino acids. The CDR3 sequence: CASSLMQDAVAFF. The CDR3 bases are TGTGCCAGCAGCTTGATGCAGGACGCGGTGGCTTTCTTT.